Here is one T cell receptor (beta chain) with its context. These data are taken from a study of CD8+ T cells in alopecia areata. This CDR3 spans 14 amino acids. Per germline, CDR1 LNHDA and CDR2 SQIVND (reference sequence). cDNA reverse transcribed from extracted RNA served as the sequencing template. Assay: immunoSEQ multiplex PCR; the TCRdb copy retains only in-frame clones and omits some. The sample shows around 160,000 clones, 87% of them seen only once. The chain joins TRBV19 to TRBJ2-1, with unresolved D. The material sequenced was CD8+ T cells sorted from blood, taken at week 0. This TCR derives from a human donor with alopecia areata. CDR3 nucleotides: TGTGCTACCAGTCTCTCCATCACCTACAATGAGCAGTTCTTC. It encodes CATSLSITYNEQFF. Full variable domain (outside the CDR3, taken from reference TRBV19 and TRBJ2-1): DGGITQSPKYLFRKEGQNVTLSCEQNLNHDAMYWYRQDPGQGLRLIYYSQIVNDFQKGDIAEGYSVSREKKESFPLTVTSAQKNPTAFYLCATSLSITYNEQFFGPGTRLTVL.